The next 23 T cell receptor beta chains were all read from a single sample in a study of OX40 agonist ivuxolimab in advanced cancers. Assay: immunoSEQ multiplex PCR; the TCRdb copy retains only in-frame clones and omits some. This sample has 80,000 or so clones, with about 80% found just once. The sample was CD4+ or CD8+ T cells sorted from blood, taken in a trial of the OX40 agonist ivuxolimab. The origin of the receptors is an adult with an advanced solid tumor such as melanoma, head and neck, liver or kidney cancer.

The V gene is TRBV25-1, the J gene TRBJ2-1, with no clear D. The CDR3 runs to 13 residues. The V end lost 2 bases, the J end lost 8 bases, and 10 bases lay between the germline ends. Looked up from germline, CDR1 is MGHDK and CDR2 is SYGVNS. The CDR3 is CASSEPGIHEQFF. CDR3 in DNA: TGTGCCAGCAGTGAACCGGGTATCCATGAGCAGTTCTTC.

CDR3 in amino acids: CATTGRNEKLFF. DNA for the CDR3: TGTGCCACGACAGGACGTAATGAAAAACTGTTTTTT. The chain recombines TRBV21-1 with TRBJ1-4; the table's D call, TRBD1, was not checked against the DNA. TRBV21-1 is listed as a pseudogene. The CDR3 loop spans 12 amino acids.

In its sample, this clone was seen a few times. The chain is built from TRBV6-5 and TRBJ1-1; 7 positions agree with TRBD1. The CDR3 is 14 residues long. The germline V gene has CDR1 MNHEY and CDR2 SVGAGI. V shed 2 bases, J shed 3 bases, and the junction held 3 bases outside the gene matches. CDR3 nucleotide sequence: TGTGCCAGCAGTTACGACAGGGCCGACACTGAAGCTTTCTTT. Translated, it gives CASSYDRADTEAFF.

Details on this clone: One junction end disagrees with the germline gene, perhaps due to a read error. The chain employs TRBV7-9 and TRBJ2-5; 13 nucleotides agree with TRBD2. Germline CDR1 SEHNR, CDR2 FQNEAQ (reference sequence). This CDR3 has 15 amino acids. The CDR3: CANSLGLAGEETQYF. The DNA for the CDR3 is TGTGCCAACAGCCTAGGACTAGCGGGAGAAGAGACCCAGTACTTC.

V usage is TRBV12-5 and J usage is TRBJ1-2; D gene ambiguous. The CDR3 runs 15 residues. Germline CDR1 reads LGHNT; CDR2 reads FRNRAP. V lost 5 bases to trimming and J lost 2 bases, with 15 bases between them. Here the CDR3 reads CASGPPGNLNYGYTF. The CDR3 DNA follows: TGTGCTAGTGGTCCCCCCGGGAACCTCAACTATGGCTACACCTTC. The full variable domain, in which reference TRBV12-5 and TRBJ1-2 provide the parts outside the CDR3, is DARVTQTPRHKVTEMGQEVTMRCQPILGHNTVFWYRQTMMQGLELLAYFRNRAPLDDSGMPKDRFSAEMPDATLATLKIQPSEPRDSAVYFCASGPPGNLNYGYTFGSGTRLTVV.

The chain has TRBV7-2 and TRBJ2-1, with D perhaps TRBD1 or TRBD2 (5 bases each). Germline V gives CDR1 SGHTA, CDR2 FQGNSA. Between the trimmed V and J ends, which lost 0 bases and 9 bases, there was a span of 12 bases. CDR3 length: 14 amino acids. DNA for the CDR3: TGTGCCAGCAGCTTAGCGGGACCCGCCGGTGAGCAGTTCTTC. Protein: CASSLAGPAGEQFF.

This chain links TRBV14 with TRBJ2-7; the D gene is possibly TRBD2 (5 bases). Germline V gene data show CDR1 as SGHDN and CDR2 as FVKESK. The CDR3 covers 16 residues. V was clipped by 4 bases and J by 1 base, with 17 bases between them. The CDR3 here is CASSPARRGKSYEQYF. CDR3 DNA: TGTGCCAGCAGCCCAGCCCGACGGGGAAAGTCCTACGAGCAGTACTTC.

This clone was seen a single time. J is TRBJ1-2 and V is TRBV6-1; TRBD1 matches at 9 bases. The CDR3 is 15 residues long. Germline V gene sequence: CDR1 MNHNS, CDR2 SASEGT. J was trimmed by 3 bases and V by 2 bases; bases with no gene match: 4. DNA for the CDR3: TGTGCCAGCAGTGAACAACAGGGGGCGGACTATGGCTACACCTTC. This codes for CASSEQQGADYGYTF.

This clone was counted between two and nine times. This chain uses TRBV7-6 with TRBJ1-1; D is uncertain. Germline lookup yields CDR1 SGHVS and CDR2 FNYEAQ. This CDR3 region has 14 residues. V dropped 5 bases and J dropped 1 base, with 11 bases sitting between them. The CDR3 DNA reads TGTGCCAGCAGCCCCTCAAGTCAGAACACTGAAGCTTTCTTT. Translation gives CASSPSSQNTEAFF.

A few counts support this clone. V is TRBV2 and J is TRBJ1-1; 8 bases match TRBD1. V gave up 5 bases and J gave up 5 bases; unmatched junction bases: 4. Germline values: CDR1 SNHLY, CDR2 FYNNEI. The CDR3 is 13 residues long. CDR3 amino acids: CASSSQGDTEAFF. The DNA of the CDR3 is TGTGCCAGCAGTTCACAGGGGGATACTGAAGCTTTCTTT. The variable domain in full, with the rest retrieved from reference TRBV2 and TRBJ1-1, is EPEVTQTPSHQVTQMGQEVILRCVPISNHLYFYWYRQILGQKVEFLVSFYNNEISEKSEIFDDQFSVERPDGSNFTLKIRSTKLEDSAMYFCASSSQGDTEAFFGQGTRLTVV.

V is TRBV4-3 and J is TRBJ1-2; possible D gene TRBD1, 6 bases. Germline CDR1 LGHNA, CDR2 YSLEER. Trimming stripped 1 base from V and 4 bases from J, with 13 bases between. The CDR3 spans 15 residues. CDR3 nucleotide sequence: TGCGCCAGCAGCCAAGCCCGGACAGCCTTCTATGGCTACACCTTC. Translated, it gives CASSQARTAFYGYTF.

The gene calls are TRBV18 and TRBJ2-1; perhaps TRBD2 as D (5 bases). Germline V CDR1 and CDR2: KGHSH, LQKENI. V lost 6 bases and J 4 bases, leaving 16 bases between the germline ends. The CDR3 covers 15 residues. The chain's CDR3 is CASSSGGLVYNEQFF. CDR3 nucleotide sequence: TGTGCCAGCTCCTCCGGCGGGCTAGTTTACAATGAGCAGTTCTTC.

V gene TRBV5-6 combines with J gene TRBJ1-5; no firm D call. The CDR3 extends over 14 amino acids. Trimming pared 1 base from V and 4 bases from J, leaving 9 bases between. Germline V gene sequence: CDR1 SGHDT, CDR2 YYEEEE. The CDR3 region has the DNA TGTGCCAGCAGCTTGCATCGGCTAAATCAGCCCCAGCATTTT. It translates to CASSLHRLNQPQHF.

This chain connects TRBV4-1 to TRBJ2-5, with D tentatively TRBD2 (6 bases). V shed 0 bases and J shed 4 bases, with 21 bases lying between them. The CDR3 is 18 amino acids. The germline gives CDR1 MGHRA, CDR2 YSYEKL. In DNA, the CDR3 is TGCGCCAGCAGCCAAGATGGGTTTGGAGGGGCGATGGGAGAGACCCAGTACTTC. It codes for CASSQDGFGGAMGETQYF.

In nucleotides, the CDR3 is TGCGCCAGCAGGGAGGGCCAAGAGACCCAGTACTTC. Translating gives CASREGQETQYF. The rearrangement joins TRBV5-1 to TRBJ2-5; D is perhaps TRBD2 (6 bases). Trimming cost V 5 bases and J 1 base, with 6 bases left between them. CDR3 length: 12 amino acids. Germline CDR1 is SGHRS and CDR2 is YFSETQ.

The gene calls are TRBV6-6 and TRBJ2-1; perhaps TRBD2 as D (5 bases). CDR1 MNHNY and CDR2 SVGAGI come from the germline V gene (reference sequence). The CDR3 has 13 amino acids. The V gene lost 6 bases and the J gene lost 6 bases, with 12 bases spanning the gap. CDR3 nucleotides: TGTGCCAGCAGCGGGCGGGCCAGCAATGAGCAGTTCTTC. Residues: CASSGRASNEQFF.

The chain has TRBV6-5 and TRBJ2-7; weak D call: TRBD1 (5 bases). The CDR3 is made up of 14 amino acids. CDR1 is MNHEY and CDR2 is SVGAGI in the germline V gene. V lost 1 base and J lost 2, with 9 bases in between. The CDR3 DNA sequence: TGTGCCAGCAGTTACTATGCAGGGACCTACGAGCAGTACTTC. It yields the protein CASSYYAGTYEQYF.

The chain links TRBV25-1 to TRBJ1-5; D not certain. CDR1 is MGHDK, CDR2 SYGVNS, per germline. The CDR3 length is 13 residues. Trimming took off 10 bases at V and 7 bases at J, with 17 bases between the two ends. CDR3 amino acids: CANRLRRRQPQHF. Written as DNA, the CDR3 is TGTGCCAACAGACTGCGGCGAAGGCAGCCCCAGCATTTT.

The J gene is TRBJ2-1, the V gene TRBV5-4, with a weak D call TRBD2 (7 bases). The length of the CDR3 is 15 residues. Looked up from germline, CDR1 is SGHNT and CDR2 is YYREEE (reference sequence). The V gene lost 0 bases and the J gene lost 2 bases, with 9 bases spanning the gap. CDR3 loop: CASSLGGGPYNEQFF. Written as DNA, the CDR3 is TGTGCCAGCAGCTTGGGCGGGGGCCCCTACAATGAGCAGTTCTTC.

The rearrangement joins TRBV21-1 to TRBJ2-7. TRBV21-1 is designated a pseudogene. This CDR3 has 12 residues. CDR3 DNA sequence: TGTGCCAGCAGAAAAGCCGGATACGAGCAGTACTTC. Encoded protein: CASRKAGYEQYF.

This clone was recorded only once. The chain has TRBV19 and TRBJ2-5; 8 nucleotides match TRBD1. Germline V gene lookup returns CDR1 LNHDA and CDR2 SQIVND (reference sequence). This CDR3 has 15 amino acids. Trimming removed 6 bases from V and 2 bases from J; junction bases left unmatched: 8. CDR3 loop: CASSDYRGTQETQYF. Here the CDR3 DNA reads TGTGCCAGTAGCGACTACAGGGGGACGCAAGAGACCCAGTACTTC.

This sequence joins TRBV5-1 and TRBJ1-3, with a possible D match to TRBD1 (5 bases). The CDR3 loop spans 14 amino acids. The V end lost 5 bases, the J end lost 4 bases, and 13 bases lay between the germline ends. In germline, CDR1 is SGHRS, CDR2 YFSETQ. CDR3 in amino acids: CASRLQGEGNTIYF. CDR3 DNA: TGCGCCAGCAGGTTGCAGGGTGAAGGAAACACCATATATTTT.

The J gene is TRBJ2-1, the V gene TRBV28; 7 bases fit TRBD1. The CDR3 contains 14 residues. V lost 5 bases, J lost 6 bases, and 7 bases stayed unmatched. Germline CDR1 reads MDHEN; CDR2 reads SYDVKM. CDR3 amino acids: CASSGTEGSNEQFF. The DNA of the CDR3 is TGTGCCAGCAGTGGGACAGAAGGATCCAATGAGCAGTTCTTC.